The rows below give T cell receptor beta chains drawn from one sample of a study of OX40 agonist ivuxolimab in advanced cancers. Here immunoSEQ multiplex PCR was the method, and the copy in TCRdb shows in-frame clones only, minus some. This table has roughly 150,000 clones, around 94% appearing once. Sequenced here: CD4+ or CD8+ T cells sorted from blood, sampled in a trial of the OX40 agonist ivuxolimab. The source of these receptors is an adult with an advanced solid tumor such as melanoma, head and neck, liver or kidney cancer. The CDR3 runs from the conserved cysteine through the conserved F or W. The D gene is left open where the match is weak. Expanded clones are given a class, and other clones once, few, many or no size at all.

TRBV5-6	.	TRBJ2-3	13	.	CASSGHYTDTQYF	TGTGCCAGCAGCGGGCACTACACAGATACGCAGTATTTT
TRBV4-3	.	TRBJ1-4	15	.	CASSQDGGVYEKLFF	TGCGCCAGCAGCCAAGATGGGGGGGTTTACGAAAAACTGTTTTTT
TRBV4-2	.	TRBJ1-2	15	TRBD1	CASSLPTGTVYGYTF	TGTGCCAGCAGCCTTCCCACGGGGACAGTCTATGGCTACACCTTC
TRBV9	.	TRBJ2-5	17	.	CASSVGPPASSSGTQYF	TGTGCCAGCAGCGTAGGGCCCCCGGCTAGCTCCTCGGGGACCCAGTACTTC
TRBV10-3	once	TRBJ2-2	15	.	CAGSRGRPDTGELFF	TGTGCGGGAAGCCGGGGGCGCCCGGACACCGGGGAGCTGTTTTTT
TRBV18	.	TRBJ1-1	12	.	CASSQENTEAFF	TGTGCCAGCTCACAAGAGAACACTGAAGCTTTCTTT
TRBV30	.	TRBJ2-3	14	.	CALGPSYSTDTQYF	TGTGCCCTCGGGCCCAGTTATAGCACAGATACGCAGTATTTT
TRBV5-1	once	TRBJ2-3	15	TRBD1	CASSFGQGFSDTQYF	TGCGCCAGCAGCTTCGGACAGGGTTTTTCCGATACGCAGTATTTT
TRBV7-2	.	TRBJ1-2	14	TRBD1	CASSSRTGANGYTF	TGTGCCAGCAGCTCTCGGACAGGGGCGAATGGCTACACCTTC
TRBV7-2	.	TRBJ2-7	15	.	CASSSYSTTTGEQYF	TGTGCCAGCAGCTCCTACTCGACAACGACGGGCGAGCAGTACTTC
TRBV7-9	.	TRBJ2-1	15	TRBD2	CASSLGAGGSNEQFF	TGTGCCAGCAGCTTGGGGGCGGGAGGATCGAATGAGCAGTTCTTC
TRBV5-4	.	TRBJ2-6	16	.	CASSPRTDTGANVLTF	TGTGCCAGCAGCCCCCGTACGGATACTGGGGCCAACGTCCTGACTTTC
TRBV6-5	few	TRBJ1-6	14	.	CASRRLGDNSPLHF	TGTGCCAGCAGAAGACTGGGGGACAATTCACCCCTCCACTTT
TRBV19	few	TRBJ1-1	13	.	CASTLGGNTEAFF	TGTGCCAGTACCTTAGGAGGGAACACTGAAGCTTTCTTT
TRBV19	.	TRBJ2-1	13	.	CASSITRSDEQFF	TGTGCCAGTAGTATTACTAGGTCTGATGAGCAGTTCTTC
TRBV7-3	once	TRBJ2-1	13	TRBD2	CASSPSGGLVRFF	TGTGCCAGCAGCCCAAGCGGGGGGTTGGTTCGGTTCTTC
TRBV5-4	.	TRBJ2-5	19	TRBD2	CASSGDIKLAGGLQETQYF	TGTGCCAGCAGCGGAGACATTAAACTAGCGGGGGGCCTCCAAGAGACCCAGTACTTC
TRBV11-2	.	TRBJ2-3	14	.	CASSLERALVAQYF	TGTGCCAGCAGCTTAGAAAGGGCTCTCGTGGCGCAGTATTTT
TRBV7-2	.	TRBJ1-5	17	TRBD1	CASSFRGGAMGNQPQHF	TGTGCCAGCAGCTTCAGGGGGGGGGCAATGGGCAATCAGCCCCAGCATTTT
TRBV6-5	.	TRBJ2-5	15	.	CASSIGGVPQETQYF	TGTGCCAGCAGTATAGGAGGGGTCCCACAAGAGACCCAGTACTTC
TRBV9	.	TRBJ2-2	12	.	CASSPNTGELFF	TGTGCCAGCAGCCCAAACACCGGGGAGCTGTTTTTT
TRBV28	few	TRBJ1-1	14	TRBD1	CASSSGQGHTEAFF	TGTGCCAGCAGTTCGGGACAGGGCCACACTGAAGCTTTCTTT
TRBV5-1	.	TRBJ1-2	14	.	CASSYDQGPYGYTF	TGCGCCAGCAGTTATGACCAAGGGCCATATGGCTACACCTTC
TRBV9	.	TRBJ2-3	15	.	CASSARHDRTDTQYF	TGTGCCAGCAGCGCGAGACATGACCGCACAGATACGCAGTATTTT
TRBV9	.	TRBJ2-5	14	TRBD1	CASSAGQGWETQYF	TGTGCCAGCAGCGCGGGACAGGGGTGGGAGACCCAGTACTTC
TRBV5-1	.	TRBJ2-2	14	.	CASSLAQNTGELFF	TGCGCCAGCAGCTTGGCACAGAACACCGGGGAGCTGTTTTTT
TRBV27	once	TRBJ1-5	14	.	CASSFIGGGQPQHF	TGTGCCAGCAGTTTCATAGGGGGAGGTCAGCCCCAGCATTTT
TRBV4-2	once	TRBJ1-6	13	.	CAIGGTGGSPLHF	TGTGCCATCGGGGGGACCGGAGGTTCACCCCTCCACTTT
TRBV9	once	TRBJ2-1	20	TRBD2	CASSGGATSGWGLSYNEQFF	TGTGCCAGCAGCGGAGGGGCGACTAGCGGGTGGGGGCTCTCCTACAATGAGCAGTTCTTC
TRBV30	.	TRBJ2-1	16	.	CAWRQKGLGSYNEQFF	TGTGCCTGGAGACAGAAGGGGTTGGGCTCCTACAATGAGCAGTTCTTC
TRBV6-1	.	TRBJ1-5	13	.	CASSDFLGQPQHF	TGTGCCAGCAGTGACTTTTTGGGCCAGCCCCAGCATTTT
TRBV6-1	.	TRBJ2-1	14	TRBD2	CAMGPGLAGVEQFF	TGTGCCATGGGTCCAGGACTAGCGGGAGTTGAGCAGTTCTTC
TRBV29-1	.	TRBJ2-7	12	TRBD1	CSVRDSTYEQYF	TGCAGCGTCCGGGACAGTACCTACGAGCAGTACTTC
TRBV27	.	TRBJ1-3	15	.	CASSLTGGLGNTIYF	TGTGCCAGCAGTTTAACGGGGGGACTCGGAAACACCATATATTTT
TRBV6-6	.	TRBJ1-1	13	TRBD1	CASSDRENTEAFF	TGTGCCAGCAGTGACAGGGAGAACACTGAAGCTTTCTTT
TRBV29-1	.	TRBJ2-3	14	.	CSVAGPGKVDTQYF	TGCAGCGTTGCGGGTCCAGGGAAGGTAGATACGCAGTATTTT
TRBV19	.	TRBJ1-3	16	.	CASSIGGGAAGNTIYF	TGTGCCAGTAGTATAGGGGGGGGAGCGGCTGGAAACACCATATATTTT
TRBV7-2	.	TRBJ2-1	15	TRBD1	CASSLGTGSIDEQFF	TGTGCCAGCAGCTTAGGGACAGGGTCGATTGATGAGCAGTTCTTC
TRBV7-2	.	TRBJ2-5	15	TRBD1	CASSRTGTGQETQYF	TGTGCCAGCAGCCGAACCGGGACAGGGCAAGAGACCCAGTACTTC
TRBV19	.	TRBJ2-7	15	TRBD1	CASSSRGQGALEQYF	TGTGCCAGTAGTTCGAGGGGACAGGGGGCGCTTGAGCAGTACTTC
TRBV5-1	.	TRBJ2-3	17	TRBD2	CASSPQSAGGQADTQYF	TGCGCCAGCAGCCCCCAGTCCGCGGGGGGGCAGGCAGATACGCAGTATTTT
TRBV14	few	TRBJ2-7	11	.	CASRQTGEQYF	TGTGCCAGCAGGCAAACAGGCGAGCAGTACTTC
TRBV5-4	.	TRBJ2-7	15	.	CASSLGGASSYEQYF	TGTGCCAGCAGCTTGGGAGGGGCCAGCTCCTACGAGCAGTACTTC
TRBV9	once	TRBJ2-2	15	.	CASGPQGYDGGELFF	TGTGCCAGCGGTCCCCAGGGGTACGATGGCGGGGAGCTGTTTTTT
TRBV18	.	TRBJ1-3	14	.	CASSDQPGGNTIYF	TGTGCCAGCTCAGACCAGCCGGGTGGAAACACCATATATTTT
TRBV6-5	.	TRBJ2-7	15	.	CASSYSRGPSYEQYF	TGTGCCAGCAGTTACTCGCGGGGGCCCTCCTACGAGCAGTACTTC
TRBV27	.	TRBJ1-1	14	.	CASSSLGLDTEAFF	TGTGCCAGCAGTTCTCTTGGTCTGGACACTGAAGCTTTCTTT
TRBV7-2	once	TRBJ1-2	15	.	CASSPFQQINYGYTF	TGTGCCAGCAGCCCCTTCCAACAGATCAACTATGGCTACACCTTC
TRBV7-2	.	TRBJ2-3	16	TRBD2	CASSLVAGGLTDTQYF	TGTGCCAGCAGCTTAGTGGCGGGGGGACTCACAGATACGCAGTATTTT